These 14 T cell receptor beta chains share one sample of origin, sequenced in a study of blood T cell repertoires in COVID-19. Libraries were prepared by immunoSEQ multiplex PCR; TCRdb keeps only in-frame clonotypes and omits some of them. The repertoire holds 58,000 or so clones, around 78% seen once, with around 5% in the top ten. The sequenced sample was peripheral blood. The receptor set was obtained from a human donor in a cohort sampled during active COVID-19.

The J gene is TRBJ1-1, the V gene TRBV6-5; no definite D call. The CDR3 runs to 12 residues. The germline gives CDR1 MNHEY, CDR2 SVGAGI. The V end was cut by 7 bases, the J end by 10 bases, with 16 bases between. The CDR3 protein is CASTQDSGRAFF. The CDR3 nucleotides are TGTGCCAGCACCCAGGATAGTGGGAGAGCTTTCTTT.

The CDR3 sequence is CSVGSGNYEQYF. In DNA form, the CDR3 reads TGCAGCGTGGGTAGCGGGAACTACGAGCAGTACTTC. This chain links TRBV29-1 with TRBJ2-7, with 8 bases aligning to TRBD2. J was trimmed by 3 bases and V by 6 bases; bases with no gene match: 4. The CDR3 is 12 amino acids. Germline V gene sequence: CDR1 SQVTM, CDR2 ANQGSEA.

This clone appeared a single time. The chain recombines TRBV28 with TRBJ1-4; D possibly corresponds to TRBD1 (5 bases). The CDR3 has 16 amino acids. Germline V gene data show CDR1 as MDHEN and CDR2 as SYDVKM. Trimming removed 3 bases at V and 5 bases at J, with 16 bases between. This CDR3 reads CASSLRSPGGNEKLFF. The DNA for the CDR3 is TGTGCCAGCAGTTTGAGGTCCCCGGGGGGGAATGAAAAACTGTTTTTT.

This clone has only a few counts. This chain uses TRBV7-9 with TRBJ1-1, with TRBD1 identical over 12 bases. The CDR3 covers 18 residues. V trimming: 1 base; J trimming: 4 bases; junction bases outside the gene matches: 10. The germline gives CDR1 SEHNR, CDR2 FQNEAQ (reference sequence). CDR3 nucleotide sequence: TGTGCCAGCAGCTTAGGGCCGGGACAGGGGGCGCCGAGCACTGAAGCTTTCTTT. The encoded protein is CASSLGPGQGAPSTEAFF.

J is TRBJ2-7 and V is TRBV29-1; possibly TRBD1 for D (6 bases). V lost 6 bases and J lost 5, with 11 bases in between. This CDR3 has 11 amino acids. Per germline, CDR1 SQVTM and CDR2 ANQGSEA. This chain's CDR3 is CSVGTSHEQYF. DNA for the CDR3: TGCAGCGTAGGGACATCCCACGAGCAGTACTTC.

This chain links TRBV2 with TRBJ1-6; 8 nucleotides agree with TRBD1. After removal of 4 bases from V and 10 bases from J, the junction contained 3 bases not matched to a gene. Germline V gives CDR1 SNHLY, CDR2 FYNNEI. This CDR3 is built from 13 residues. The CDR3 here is CASSADRASPLHF. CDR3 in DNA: TGTGCCAGCAGTGCGGACAGGGCATCACCCCTCCACTTT.

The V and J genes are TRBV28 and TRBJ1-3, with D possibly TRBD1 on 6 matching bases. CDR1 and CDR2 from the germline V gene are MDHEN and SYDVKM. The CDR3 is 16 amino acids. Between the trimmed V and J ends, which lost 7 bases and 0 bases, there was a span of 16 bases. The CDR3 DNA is TGTGCCAGCAACCGACAGGTGACCCACTCTGGAAACACCATATATTTT. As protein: CASNRQVTHSGNTIYF.

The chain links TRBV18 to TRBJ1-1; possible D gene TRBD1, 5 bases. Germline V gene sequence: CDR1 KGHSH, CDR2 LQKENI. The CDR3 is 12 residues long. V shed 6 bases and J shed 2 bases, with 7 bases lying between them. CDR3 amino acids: CASSGGNTEAFF. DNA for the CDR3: TGTGCCAGCTCCGGGGGAAACACTGAAGCTTTCTTT.

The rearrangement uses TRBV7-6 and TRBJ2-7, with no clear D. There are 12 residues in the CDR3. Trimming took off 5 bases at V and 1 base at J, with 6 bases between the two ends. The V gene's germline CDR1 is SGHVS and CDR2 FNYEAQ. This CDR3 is CASSHLSYEQYF. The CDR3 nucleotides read TGTGCCAGCAGCCACCTATCCTACGAGCAGTACTTC.

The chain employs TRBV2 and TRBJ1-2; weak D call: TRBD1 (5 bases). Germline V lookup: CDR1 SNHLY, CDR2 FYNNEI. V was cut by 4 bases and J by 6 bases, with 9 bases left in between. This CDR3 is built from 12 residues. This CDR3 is CASSARGNGYTF. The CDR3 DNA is TGTGCCAGCAGTGCTCGGGGGAATGGCTACACCTTC.

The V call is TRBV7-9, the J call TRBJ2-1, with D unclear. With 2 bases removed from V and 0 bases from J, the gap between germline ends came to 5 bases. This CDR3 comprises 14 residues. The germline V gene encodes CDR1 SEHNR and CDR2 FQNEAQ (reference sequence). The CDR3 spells CASSLIGSYNEQFF. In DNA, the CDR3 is TGTGCCAGCAGCTTAATCGGCTCCTACAATGAGCAGTTCTTC.

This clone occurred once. The CDR3 DNA follows: TGTGCCAGCAGCTTTACCTTTAGCGGGAGCGGCGAGCAGTACTTC. Its translation: CASSFTFSGSGEQYF. This sequence joins TRBV11-2 and TRBJ2-7; 9 bases are a match to TRBD2. Germline V gives CDR1 SGHAT, CDR2 FQNNGV. The CDR3 sequence is 15 residues long. The J segment lost 6 bases and the V segment lost 3 bases, leaving 9 bases of the junction unmatched.

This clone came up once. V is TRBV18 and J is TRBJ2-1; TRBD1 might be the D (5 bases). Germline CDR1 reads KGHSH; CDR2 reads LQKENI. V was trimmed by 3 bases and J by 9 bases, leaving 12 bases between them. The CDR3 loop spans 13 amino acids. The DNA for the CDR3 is TGTGCCAGCTCACCCTTGGGTAGGGGTGAGCAGTTCTTC. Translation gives CASSPLGRGEQFF.

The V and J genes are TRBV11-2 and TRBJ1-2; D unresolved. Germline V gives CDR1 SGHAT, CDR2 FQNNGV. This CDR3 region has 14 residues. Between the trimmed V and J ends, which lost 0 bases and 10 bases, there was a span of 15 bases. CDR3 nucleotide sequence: TGTGCCAGCAGCTTAGACGTCGGAGGGTGGGACTACACCTTC. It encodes CASSLDVGGWDYTF.